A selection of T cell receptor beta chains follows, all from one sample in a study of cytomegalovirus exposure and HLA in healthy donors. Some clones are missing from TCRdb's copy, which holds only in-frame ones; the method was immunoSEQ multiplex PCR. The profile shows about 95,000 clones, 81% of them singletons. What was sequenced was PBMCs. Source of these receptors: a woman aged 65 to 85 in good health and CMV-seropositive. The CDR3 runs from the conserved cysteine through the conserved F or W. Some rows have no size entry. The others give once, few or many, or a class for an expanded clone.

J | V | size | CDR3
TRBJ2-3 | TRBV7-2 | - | CASSLALVASGSTDTQYF
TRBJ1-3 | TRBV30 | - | CAWSVMDILSGNTIYF
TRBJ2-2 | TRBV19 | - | CASSSLSAGELFF
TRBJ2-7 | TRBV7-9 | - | CASSSDGTSPYEQYF
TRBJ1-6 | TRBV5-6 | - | CASSWTGDNSPLHF
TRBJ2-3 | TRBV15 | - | CATSTGGFGTDTQYF
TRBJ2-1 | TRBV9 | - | CASSTSGGRAGYNEQFF
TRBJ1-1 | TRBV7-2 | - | CASSPRTGGMNTEAFF
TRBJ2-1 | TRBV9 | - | CASSVASRADEQFF
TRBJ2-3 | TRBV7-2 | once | CASSLERGGESTDTQYF
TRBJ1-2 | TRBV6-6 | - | CASSSLDRASYGYTF
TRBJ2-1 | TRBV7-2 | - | CASSSGQAYNEQFF
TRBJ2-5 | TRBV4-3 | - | CASSQEPGGRETQYF
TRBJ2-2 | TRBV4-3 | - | CASSQVLAGLPGELFF
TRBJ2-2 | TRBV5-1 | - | CASKFSSGNTGELFF
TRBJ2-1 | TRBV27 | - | CASSGGLAGVEQFF
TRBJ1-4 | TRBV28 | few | CASSHRGSHEKLFF
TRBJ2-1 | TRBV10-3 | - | CAISASREGLRNEQFF
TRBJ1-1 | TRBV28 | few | CASSLQDRGGFF
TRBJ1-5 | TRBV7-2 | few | CASSLAYRGNQPQHF
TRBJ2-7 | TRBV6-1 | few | CASKTSGGNEQYF
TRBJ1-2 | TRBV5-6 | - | CASSWDRGDYGYTF
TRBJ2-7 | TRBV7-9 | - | CASSLTGQGAEQYF
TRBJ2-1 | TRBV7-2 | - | CASSSDYYNEQFF
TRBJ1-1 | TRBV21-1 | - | CASSKALQSPDRGHWFVTEAFF
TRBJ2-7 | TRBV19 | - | CASSTSGLGGGEQYF
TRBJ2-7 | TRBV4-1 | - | CASSQDSPLRVSHEQYF
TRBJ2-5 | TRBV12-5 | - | CASGLVLQGGEQYF
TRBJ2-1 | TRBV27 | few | CASSPQWTDLGSYNEQFF
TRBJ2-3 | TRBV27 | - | CASSLQRGGAWTDTQYF
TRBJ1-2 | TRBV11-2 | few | CASSLGKQGTFNYGYTF
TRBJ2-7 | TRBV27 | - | CASIREGQGAYEQYF
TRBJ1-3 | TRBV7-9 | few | CASSLARTGGFGNTIYF
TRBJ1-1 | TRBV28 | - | CASSLTGLGTEAFF
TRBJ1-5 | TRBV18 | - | CASSGTENSNQPQHF
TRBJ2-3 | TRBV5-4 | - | CASSFGPGQGTDTQYF
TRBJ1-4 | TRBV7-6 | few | CASRRTGTAFNEKLFF
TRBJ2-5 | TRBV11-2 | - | CASSLAGAGGETQYF
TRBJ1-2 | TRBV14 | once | CASSQVGDRGGGYTF
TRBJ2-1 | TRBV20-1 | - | CSASTLTKQFF
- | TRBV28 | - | CASRRAPYEQYF
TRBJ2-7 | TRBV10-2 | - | CASSESLRLAGGSYEQYF
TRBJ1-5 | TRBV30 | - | CAWSVRTGGNQPQHF
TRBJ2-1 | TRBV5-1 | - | CASSLGGTGRYNEQFF
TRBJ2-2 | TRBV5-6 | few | CASSSIYRGNTGELFF
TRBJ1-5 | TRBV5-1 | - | CASSREGSQPQHF
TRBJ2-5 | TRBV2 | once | CASSGGTETQYF